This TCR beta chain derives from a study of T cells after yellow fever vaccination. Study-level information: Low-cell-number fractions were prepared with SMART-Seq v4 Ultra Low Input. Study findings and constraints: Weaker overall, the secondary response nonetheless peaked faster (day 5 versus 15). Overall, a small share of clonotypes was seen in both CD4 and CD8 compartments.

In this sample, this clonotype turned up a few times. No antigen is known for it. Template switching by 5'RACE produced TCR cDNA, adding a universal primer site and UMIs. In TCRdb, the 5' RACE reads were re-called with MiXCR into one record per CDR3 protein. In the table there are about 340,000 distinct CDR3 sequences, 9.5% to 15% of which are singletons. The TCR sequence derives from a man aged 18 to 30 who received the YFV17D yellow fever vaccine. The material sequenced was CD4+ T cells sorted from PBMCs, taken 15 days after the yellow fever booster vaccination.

CDR3: CASSAQDQETQYF. The CDR3 nucleotides are TGTGCCAGCAGTGCCCAAGACCAAGAGACCCAGTACTTC. This rearrangement joins TRBV27 to TRBJ2-5; no reliable D call. Germline-derived CDR1 and CDR2 are MNHEY and SMNVEV (reference sequence). The CDR3 runs to 13 residues. Trimming shortened V by 5 bases and J by 0 bases, and 7 bases separated the two germline ends.